This T cell receptor (beta chain) comes out of a study of shared clonotypes between healthy human individuals. General study findings and limits: Sampling covered blood only; tissue repertoires likely differ.

As to this clone: What it binds is not known.

The assay was carried out at the deep level. Genomic DNA belonging to each subset was distributed in equal measure over several immunoSEQ plates. With ten immunoSEQ deep assay plates, unsorted PBMC DNA underwent sequencing. Generated by immunoSEQ multiplex PCR, the TCRdb table keeps only in-frame clones and is missing some. The sample carries 470,000 or so clones, approximately 78% recorded once. The CDR3 is 15 residues long. Losses at the gene ends were 4 bases for V and 4 bases for J; bases not matched to a gene: 7. Germline loops: CDR1 SGHDT, CDR2 YYEEEE. This clonotype was obtained from a middle-aged woman in good health. Some clones in this sample may be carry-over from other donors' samples. The V gene is TRBV5-6, the J gene TRBJ1-3; the match to TRBD1 covers 8 bases. The sample taken for sequencing was PBMCs. The CDR3 bases are TGTGCCAGCAGCCCAGTTGCAGGGGGCGGAAACACCATATATTTT. Translation: CASSPVAGGGNTIYF.